The entry below gives a single TCR beta chain sequence along with its context. The data belong to a study of technical replicates of blood from a handful of donors. Data came from immunoSEQ multiplex PCR; TCRdb stores just in-frame clones and leaves some out. The table lists approximately 13,000 clones, just over 85% of them singletons. Unmatched junction bases numbered 4, after V lost 4 bases and J lost 4 bases. The CDR3 extends over 16 amino acids. Germline CDR1 reads LGHNA; CDR2 reads YNFKEQ. The receptor's source is a human donor in good health. This chain joins TRBV4-2 and TRBJ2-2, with 12 nucleotides matching TRBD2. Sequencing input: PBMCs. CDR3 loop: CASSPPTSGSTGELFF. The CDR3, as DNA: TGTGCCAGCAGCCCCCCGACTAGCGGGAGCACCGGGGAGCTGTTTTTT.